Following are 8 T cell receptor beta chains from one sample sequenced in a study of T cells in Graves' hyperthyroidism and ophthalmopathy. Amplified regions were TCR beta CDR3 sequences from RNA transcripts. Initially, a first-round RT-PCR of the TCR CDR3 employed the HTBI primer set. A single record per CDR3 protein comes from TCRdb applying MiXCR to the multiplex PCR reads. In the table there are some 570,000 distinct CDR3 sequences, over 15% of which are singletons. The source material was blood. The receptors were gathered from a woman in her late teens or twenties with Graves' ophthalmopathy.

The chain uses TRBV5-1 and TRBJ2-3; no clear D gene. The CDR3 is made up of 15 amino acids. V lost 1 base and J lost 5, with 14 bases in between. Germline assignment: CDR1 SGHRS and CDR2 YFSETQ. CDR3: CASSLNLAIIDTQYF. The CDR3, as DNA: TGCGCCAGCAGCTTGAATTTGGCTATTATAGATACGCAGTATTTT.

This clonotype was counted at least ten times. The gene calls are TRBV12-3 or TRBV12-4 and TRBJ2-1; D could derive from TRBD1 or TRBD2 (7 bases each). Deletions cut 0 bases from V and 9 bases from J, with 15 bases between. This CDR3 region has 15 residues. CDR3 bases: TGTGCCAGCAGTTTAGCCCCCAGGGGGGGAAGTGAGCAGTTCTTC. It is translated as CASSLAPRGGSEQFF.

Points on this clonotype: A much bigger clone sits one base away, suggesting this may be a read error. V is TRBV12-3 or TRBV12-4 and J is TRBJ1-1; no clear D gene. V was pared by 5 bases and J by 4 bases, with 14 bases between. The CDR3 totals 14 residues. The CDR3 here is CASSQTGDRTEAFF. CDR3 in DNA: TGTGCCAGCAGTCAGACGGGAGACCGCACTGAAGCTTTCTTT.

At least ten counts were recorded for this clonotype. The chain recombines TRBV3-1 with TRBJ2-7; D is unresolved. Trimming took 0 bases from V and 5 from J, leaving 2 bases between them. From germline, CDR1 is LGHDT and CDR2 YNNKEL (reference sequence). The CDR3 extends over 11 amino acids. The CDR3 region is CASSQEDEQYF. CDR3 coding DNA: TGTGCCAGCAGCCAAGAAGACGAGCAGTACTTC.

This clonotype was observed a few times. The chain joins TRBV5-4 to TRBJ2-3; D unresolved. Trimming stripped 0 bases from V and 0 bases from J, with 11 bases between. Germline lookup yields CDR1 SGHNT and CDR2 YYREEE (reference sequence). The CDR3 runs to 16 residues. The CDR3 region is CASSLDPAPSTDTQYF. CDR3 bases: TGTGCCAGCAGCTTGGACCCCGCCCCCAGCACAGATACGCAGTATTTT.

This chain uses TRBV27 with TRBJ1-3; unclear D gene. This CDR3 comprises 15 residues. The germline V gene has CDR1 MNHEY and CDR2 SMNVEV (reference sequence). V was cut by 4 bases and J by 0 bases, with 10 bases left in between. The CDR3 nucleotides read TGTGCCAGCAGTTCCGCAGATCGCTCTGGAAACACCATATATTTT. Translation: CASSSADRSGNTIYF.

This clonotype came up many times. The chain uses TRBV3-1 and TRBJ2-7; D is uncertain. Germline loops: CDR1 LGHDT, CDR2 YNNKEL (reference sequence). This CDR3 contains 13 residues. With 0 bases removed from V and 3 bases from J, the gap between germline ends came to 6 bases. This CDR3 reads CASSQDVYYEQYF. Written as DNA, the CDR3 is TGTGCCAGCAGCCAAGATGTCTACTACGAGCAGTACTTC.

This clonotype was recorded at least ten times. The chain links TRBV6-1 to TRBJ1-6, with TRBD1 identical over 7 bases. With V trimmed by 6 bases and J by 7 bases, 9 bases remained unmatched. The germline gives CDR1 MNHNS, CDR2 SASEGT. CDR3 length equals 15 residues. The CDR3: CASRDSTGLNSPLHF. CDR3 DNA sequence: TGTGCCAGCAGGGACTCGACAGGGTTGAATTCACCCCTCCACTTT.